The 24 T cell receptor beta chains presented below share a single source sample, sequenced in a study of vaccination and CD4 T cells after COVID-19. Which antigens these TCRs recognize remains unknown. Treatment of the sample: approximately nine-day PBMC culture with coronavirus spike peptide pools or control peptides (ViraFEST assay). Sequenced with the Oncomine TCR Beta short-read assay was DNA taken from cultured CD4+ T cells. From the PCR reads, TCRdb called clonotypes with MiXCR, one entry per CDR3 protein. The table has approximately 15,000 distinct CDR3 sequences, about 55% seen once. The starting material was CD4+ T cells from blood, cultured in vitro, obtained before SARS-CoV-2 vaccination. These receptors were collected from a human donor who had recovered from COVID-19.

This clonotype has a single count. The chain links TRBV2 to TRBJ2-1, with 7 nucleotides matching TRBD1. In germline, CDR1 is SNHLY, CDR2 FYNNEI. CDR3 length equals 15 residues. V shed 4 bases and J 2 bases; nucleotides not matched to a gene: 5. In DNA form, the CDR3 reads TGTGCCAGCAGTGGGGACAGCGGAACCTACAATGAGCAGTTCTTC. Translation: CASSGDSGTYNEQFF.

The chain has TRBV7-3 and TRBJ2-6; D not resolved. Germline V lookup: CDR1 SGHTA, CDR2 FQGTGA. The CDR3 runs to 15 residues. V was clipped by 2 bases and J by 0 bases, with 5 bases between them. The DNA for the CDR3 is TGTGCCAGCAGCTTAGGACCCTCTGGGGCCAACGTCCTGACTTTC. Translation: CASSLGPSGANVLTF.

The chain carries TRBV6-2 or TRBV6-3 and TRBJ2-7; 7 bases align to TRBD2. Per the germline V gene, CDR1 is MNHEY and CDR2 is SVGEGT. The CDR3 runs 17 residues. After removal of 2 bases from V and 0 bases from J, the junction contained 10 bases not matched to a gene. CDR3 sequence (DNA): TGTGCCAGCAGTTACGGTCTGGGGGACTACTTCTCCTACGAGCAGTACTTC. This sequence encodes CASSYGLGDYFSYEQYF.

The V and J genes are TRBV24-1 and TRBJ2-1; D perhaps matches TRBD2 (6 bases). Germline loops: CDR1 KGHDR, CDR2 SFDVKD. With 3 bases removed from V and 11 bases from J, the gap between germline ends came to 10 bases. The length of the CDR3 is 12 residues. CDR3 in amino acids: CATSDGREKQFF. The CDR3 DNA follows: TGTGCCACCAGTGATGGCCGGGAGAAGCAGTTCTTC.

This chain uses TRBV7-9 with TRBJ2-3, with TRBD1 as a possible D gene (6 bases). The germline V gene has CDR1 SEHNR and CDR2 FQNEAQ (reference sequence). With 4 bases removed from V and 0 bases from J, the gap between germline ends came to 14 bases. The CDR3 has 16 amino acids. The CDR3 DNA sequence: TGTGCCAGCAGCTCCTTACTGACAGGAAGCACAGATACGCAGTATTTT. Protein: CASSSLLTGSTDTQYF.

The chain joins TRBV6-5 to TRBJ2-5, with D tentatively TRBD2 (6 bases). The CDR3 is made up of 15 amino acids. Per germline, CDR1 MNHEY and CDR2 SVGAGI. V lost 2 bases to trimming and J lost 7 bases, with 17 bases between them. CDR3 region: CASSYGRELGGTQYF. The CDR3 DNA reads as TGTGCCAGCAGTTACGGACGGGAGCTCGGGGGGACCCAGTACTTC.

The gene calls are TRBV27 and TRBJ1-2; D uncertain. The CDR3 sequence is 14 residues long. Germline loops: CDR1 MNHEY, CDR2 SMNVEV (reference sequence). Trimming left V 2 bases short and J 0 bases short, with 7 bases between. CDR3 coding DNA: TGTGCCAGCAGTTTAAACGGACCTAACTATGGCTACACCTTC. Protein: CASSLNGPNYGYTF.

This rearrangement joins TRBV6-1 to TRBJ1-2; 7 bases align to TRBD1. Germline-derived CDR1 and CDR2 are MNHNS and SASEGT. V was pared by 4 bases and J by 4 bases, with 6 bases of the junction left unmatched. The CDR3 contains 14 residues. The CDR3 loop reads CASSVTGVPYGYTF. The CDR3 DNA reads as TGTGCCAGCAGTGTCACAGGGGTTCCCTATGGCTACACCTTC.

The chain has TRBV2 and TRBJ1-6; 7 bases map to TRBD1. The CDR3 has 15 residues. V gave up 6 bases and J gave up 8 bases; unmatched junction bases: 10. Germline loops: CDR1 SNHLY, CDR2 FYNNEI. This chain's CDR3 is CASSETGREDSPLHF. The CDR3 bases are TGTGCCAGCAGCGAGACAGGGAGAGAAGATTCACCCCTCCACTTT.

In DNA form, the CDR3 reads TGTGCCAGCAGTCACGGACAGCGCCAGGGCGGCTACACCTTC. Its protein is CASSHGQRQGGYTF. The chain employs TRBV12-3 or TRBV12-4 and TRBJ1-2, with D tentatively TRBD1 (6 bases). V lost 5 bases and J lost 8, with 18 bases in between. The CDR3 sequence is 14 residues long.

Only a few counts were recorded for this clonotype. The J gene is TRBJ2-3, the V gene TRBV20-1, with TRBD2 as a possible D gene (5 bases). Germline V CDR1 and CDR2: DFQATT, SNEGSKA (reference sequence). The V end lost 3 bases, the J end lost 0 bases, and 13 bases lay between the germline ends. The CDR3 extends over 15 amino acids. The CDR3 loop is CSASPLATSTDTQYF. In DNA, the CDR3 is TGCAGTGCTAGTCCCCTAGCAACTAGCACAGATACGCAGTATTTT.

The rearrangement uses TRBV6-2 or TRBV6-3 and TRBJ1-2; TRBD1 is a possible D gene (6 bases). This CDR3 has 15 amino acids. CDR1 and CDR2 (germline): MNHEY, SVGEGT. V shed 4 bases and J shed 4 bases, with 16 bases lying between them. Here the CDR3 reads CASSSVRDTPYGYTF. The CDR3 coding sequence is TGTGCCAGCAGTTCCGTAAGGGACACTCCCTATGGCTACACCTTC.

This chain joins TRBV7-2 and TRBJ1-6; possible D gene TRBD1, 6 bases. The ends were cut back, 2 bases at V and 5 bases at J, with 10 bases in the middle. This CDR3 is 15 amino acids long. The germline V gene has CDR1 SGHTA and CDR2 FQGNSA. CDR3 loop: CASSLKTGNNSPLHF. The CDR3 nucleotides read TGTGCCAGCAGCTTAAAGACAGGAAATAATTCACCCCTCCACTTT. Based on the CDR3 plus reference TRBV7-2 and TRBJ1-6, the full variable domain is GAGVSQSPSNKVTEKGKDVELRCDPISGHTALYWYRQSLGQGLEFLIYFQGNSAPDKSGLPSDRFSAERTGGSVSTLTIQRTQQEDSAVYLCASSLKTGNNSPLHFGNGTRLTVT.

The chain employs TRBV20-1 and TRBJ1-2, with D perhaps TRBD1 (5 bases). This CDR3 has 15 amino acids. Germline V CDR1 and CDR2: DFQATT, SNEGSKA (reference sequence). Trimming removed 8 bases at V and 0 bases at J, with 19 bases between. CDR3 in DNA: TGCAGTCCAGGGACGGAATGGGCAGCTAACTATGGCTACACCTTC. Translated: CSPGTEWAANYGYTF.

The V and J genes are TRBV15 and TRBJ1-1; D is uncertain. Germline CDR1 reads LNHNV; CDR2 reads YYDKDF (reference sequence). This CDR3 comprises 15 residues. The ends were cut back, 1 base at V and 0 bases at J, with 9 bases in the middle. In DNA form, the CDR3 reads TGTGCCACCAGCAGAGGCAGGAGCATGAACACTGAAGCTTTCTTT. Translation gives CATSRGRSMNTEAFF. Using reference TRBV15 and TRBJ1-1 for the parts outside the CDR3, the full variable domain is DAMVIQNPRYQVTQFGKPVTLSCSQTLNHNVMYWYQQKSSQAPKLLFHYYDKDFNNEADTPDNFQSRRPNTSFCFLDIRSPGLGDTAMYLCATSRGRSMNTEAFFGQGTRLTVV.

The chain couples TRBV20-1 to TRBJ2-5; 7 bases align to TRBD2. The CDR3 sequence is 13 residues long. Per germline, CDR1 DFQATT and CDR2 SNEGSKA (reference sequence). The junction had 6 bases not matched to a gene; V was cut back by 6 bases and J by 2 bases. As DNA, the CDR3 is TGCAGTGCCGTGGGGGGGGGACAAGAGACCCAGTACTTC. As protein: CSAVGGGQETQYF.

The chain is built from TRBV20-1 and TRBJ2-7; 10 bases map to TRBD1. J gave up 1 base and V 5 bases, and 8 bases lay outside the gene matches. The CDR3 totals 15 residues. Germline CDR1 and CDR2: DFQATT and SNEGSKA (reference sequence). The CDR3 spells CSAQRQGQGSYEQYF. DNA of the CDR3: TGCAGTGCTCAAAGACAGGGACAGGGGTCCTACGAGCAGTACTTC.

The sample holds a few counts of this clonotype. J is TRBJ1-1 and V is TRBV6-5; D is undetermined. Germline assignment: CDR1 MNHEY and CDR2 SVGAGI. The CDR3 consists of 14 residues. V was pared by 3 bases and J by 4 bases, with 12 bases between. The CDR3 sequence: CASSYRISATEAFF. CDR3 nucleotide sequence: TGTGCCAGCAGTTATAGGATCTCAGCCACTGAAGCTTTCTTT.

This clonotype has more than one count but fewer than ten. The V call is TRBV6-5, the J call TRBJ2-1; the D call may be TRBD1 or TRBD2 (5 bases each). Trimming removed 0 bases at V and 5 bases at J, with 20 bases between. CDR1 MNHEY and CDR2 SVGAGI come from the germline V gene. The CDR3 totals 18 residues. The CDR3 DNA follows: TGTGCCAGCAGTTACTCGGGGGTCCCTTCGCTTATAAACAATGAGCAGTTCTTC. Translation: CASSYSGVPSLINNEQFF.

V usage is TRBV5-4 and J usage is TRBJ2-7; no reliable D call. The CDR3 consists of 13 residues. The germline gives CDR1 SGHNT, CDR2 YYREEE (reference sequence). Trimming took 4 bases from V and 4 from J, leaving 12 bases between them. The DNA of the CDR3 is TGTGCCAGCAGCCCCGGATCGAAATACGAGCAGTACTTC. It is translated as CASSPGSKYEQYF.

The chain uses TRBV10-3 and TRBJ1-2; 7 nucleotides match TRBD1. V dropped 3 bases and J dropped 4; count of bases not matched to a gene: 5. The germline V gene encodes CDR1 ENHRY and CDR2 SYGVKD. The CDR3 runs 14 residues. The CDR3 DNA sequence: TGTGCCATCAGTGATAGGACAGGCATCTATGGCTACACCTTC. Translating gives CAISDRTGIYGYTF.

This clonotype was detected only once. The chain recombines TRBV21-1 with TRBJ1-3; the DNA was not used to check the table's D call, TRBD1. TRBV21-1 is classified as a pseudogene. The CDR3 extends over 15 amino acids. CDR3 nucleotide sequence: TGTGCCAGCAGCAGACCAACAGAGGGGCCAAACACCATATATTTT. This codes for CASSRPTEGPNTIYF.

This clonotype occurred a few times. This chain joins TRBV7-2 and TRBJ1-6; TRBD1 aligns across 7 bases. V lost 5 bases to trimming and J lost 5 bases; unmatched junction nucleotides: 12. In germline, CDR1 is SGHTA, CDR2 FQGNSA. This CDR3 has 17 amino acids. CDR3 nucleotide sequence: TGTGCCAGCAGCCCCCAGGGGGGTGGACAGCATAATTCACCCCTCCACTTT. It encodes CASSPQGGGQHNSPLHF.

The chain has TRBV2 and TRBJ2-7, with 12 bases lining up with TRBD1. J gave up 8 bases and V 7 bases, and 12 bases lay outside the gene matches. CDR1 is SNHLY, CDR2 FYNNEI, per germline. This CDR3 has 15 residues. The CDR3 DNA follows: TGTGCCAGCACCATAAAGGGACAGGGGGCCCCTCAGCAGTACTTC. Translation gives CASTIKGQGAPQQYF.